Listed below are T cell receptor beta chains from one sample, sequenced in a study of blood T cell repertoires in COVID-19. Measured with immunoSEQ multiplex PCR; TCRdb has only the in-frame clones, and not every one. The profile shows roughly 81,000 clones, 85% to 90% of them singletons. Specimen: peripheral blood. The receptors shown here come from a man between 35 and 55 years old with acute or convalescent COVID-19. CDR3s include the opening cysteine and the closing phenylalanine or tryptophan. The D gene is left open where the match is weak. Expanded clones get a size class; other rows say once, few or many, or leave the size out.

size	V	D	J	DNA	CDR3
-	TRBV27	-	TRBJ2-1	TGTGCCAGCAGTTTATCGCCTCGGGGAGACCTCTACAATGAGCAGTTCTTC	CASSLSPRGDLYNEQFF
-	TRBV11-1	-	TRBJ2-7	TGTGCCAGCAGCTTAGGTGCGTACGAGCAGTACTTC	CASSLGAYEQYF
few	TRBV29-1	TRBD2	TRBJ2-1	TGCAGCGGCCGAGGGGGACTAGCGTCCAATGAGCAGTTCTTC	CSGRGGLASNEQFF
-	TRBV7-9	-	TRBJ1-4	TGTGCCAGCAGCTTAGGCAGGGAAGGTGAAAAACTGTTTTTT	CASSLGREGEKLFF
few	TRBV29-1	-	TRBJ2-6	TGCAGCGTTGAAGTTTATCCCAGGATCTCTGGGGCCAACGTCCTGACTTTC	CSVEVYPRISGANVLTF
-	TRBV6-5	-	TRBJ2-7	TGTGCCAGCAGTTACTCTTGGGGCCGCACCACCTACGAGCAGTACTTC	CASSYSWGRTTYEQYF
-	TRBV29-1	TRBD1	TRBJ2-1	TGCAGCGTTATGGACAGGAACAATGAGCAGTTCTTC	CSVMDRNNEQFF
-	TRBV18	-	TRBJ2-1	TGTGCCAGCTCACCACCCGGGGAGTCCTACAATGAGCAGTTCTTC	CASSPPGESYNEQFF
-	TRBV4-3	TRBD2	TRBJ2-7	TGCGCCAGCAGCCAAGAGGGGGGGGCCTACGAGCAGTACTTC	CASSQEGGAYEQYF
once	TRBV3-1/TRBV3-2	TRBD1	TRBJ1-1	TGTGCCAGCAGCCAAGATTGGTCAGGGGGTGGAAACACTGAAGCTTTCTTT	CASSQDWSGGGNTEAFF